Each of the 8 T cell receptor beta chains below was sequenced from the same sample in a study of blood T cell repertoires in COVID-19. Method: immunoSEQ multiplex PCR; TCRdb's copy keeps in-frame clones and lacks some. There are under 200,000 clones in the sample; more than 70% occur only once, and around 6% lies in the top ten. The material sequenced was peripheral blood. The receptors were gathered from a man in his forties or fifties with active or convalescent COVID-19.

This sequence joins TRBV27 and TRBJ2-7; the match to TRBD2 covers 9 bases. The V segment lost 3 bases and the J segment 10 bases; nucleotides outside the gene matches: 7. CDR3 length: 13 amino acids. The germline CDR1 and CDR2 sequences are MNHEY and SMNVEV (reference sequence). The CDR3 sequence is CASSFSGRPPQYF. The DNA of the CDR3 is TGTGCCAGCAGTTTTAGCGGGAGACCTCCCCAGTACTTC.

This sequence joins TRBV5-1 and TRBJ2-7; TRBD1 matches 12 bases. The germline V gene has CDR1 SGHRS and CDR2 YFSETQ. The CDR3 consists of 16 residues. Trimming took 1 base from V and 5 from J; bases not matched to a gene: 7. CDR3 in DNA: TGCGCCAGCAGCTTGACCGGGACAGGGGGCGTCGACGAGCAGTACTTC. Its translation: CASSLTGTGGVDEQYF.

V and J are TRBV5-6 and TRBJ1-6; TRBD1 agrees at 7 bases. Germline loops: CDR1 SGHDT, CDR2 YYEEEE. V shed 4 bases and J 10 bases; nucleotides not matched to a gene: 11. This CDR3 contains 15 residues. The CDR3 DNA reads TGTGCCAGCAGCCCCCAGACAGGGATGCGATCACCCCTCCACTTT. This codes for CASSPQTGMRSPLHF.

The chain couples TRBV6-5 to TRBJ2-5; D remains unclear. Germline CDR1 reads MNHEY; CDR2 reads SVGAGI. CDR3 size: 15 residues. The V end was cut by 5 bases, the J end by 3 bases, with 16 bases between. DNA of the CDR3: TGTGCCAGCAGTCAACCTTTGACAAACAAAGAGACCCAGTACTTC. Protein sequence: CASSQPLTNKETQYF.

The CDR3 region is CASSFSRSMEQYF. The DNA for the CDR3 is TGTGCCAGCAGCTTCTCCCGGAGTATGGAGCAGTACTTC. This rearrangement joins TRBV5-4 to TRBJ2-7; no clear D gene. Per the germline V gene, CDR1 is SGHNT and CDR2 is YYREEE (reference sequence). The CDR3 runs 13 residues. V was trimmed by 2 bases and J by 7 bases, leaving 13 bases between them.

Points on this clone: Other DNA sequences from this sample encode an identical CDR3 as well. The CDR3 is CASSIGGSEAFF. The CDR3 DNA sequence: TGTGCCAGTAGTATCGGAGGTTCAGAAGCTTTCTTT. The chain has TRBV19 and TRBJ1-1, with D hard to call. Germline V gives CDR1 LNHDA, CDR2 SQIVND (reference sequence). CDR3 length equals 12 residues. Trimming shortened V by 3 bases and J by 8 bases, and 10 bases separated the two germline ends.

This chain links TRBV18 with TRBJ2-5; D is unresolved. Germline V gene lookup returns CDR1 KGHSH and CDR2 LQKENI. Trimming left V 6 bases short and J 0 bases short, with 8 bases between. This CDR3 is built from 13 residues. CDR3 in DNA: TGTGCCAGCTCTGGCCGTAACCAAGAGACCCAGTACTTC. Translation: CASSGRNQETQYF.

The rearrangement links TRBV20-1 to TRBJ1-1; D unclear. This CDR3 has 11 amino acids. Germline lookup yields CDR1 DFQATT and CDR2 SNEGSKA (reference sequence). Trimming stripped 7 bases from V and 4 bases from J, with 10 bases between. CDR3 amino acids: CSGRVATEAFF. For the CDR3, the DNA is TGCAGTGGTAGGGTAGCCACTGAAGCTTTCTTT.